The 26 T cell receptor beta chains below come from one sample, sequenced in a study of blood T cells in healthy people across ages (dated by TCRdb to the mid-2010s). Library preparation used 5' RACE. The sequencer listed for this sample is Illumina HiSeq 2500. A second PCR of about 6 to 11 cycles was run with a J-beta primer mix and a sample-barcoded 5' primer. The public reads were run again by TCRdb, first through fastp at Q25 and then through MiXCR, and only productive beta chains were kept. Rows matching on CDR3 protein sequence are summarized as one entry with the most common DNA and genes. Recorded for this sample are roughly 1,800,000 distinct CDR3 sequences; about 50% of them occurred a single time. 2.1% of the sample belongs to the ten largest clones. What was sequenced was blood. The source of these receptors is a woman between 35 and 50 years old in good health.

This chain's CDR3 is CASSFGLLQYF. CDR3 DNA sequence: TGTGCCAGCAGTTTTGGGCTGTTGCAGTATTTT. The V and J genes are TRBV12-3 or TRBV12-4 and TRBJ2-3; no definite D call. The germline V and J ends were trimmed by 3 bases and 11 bases, with 9 bases remaining between them. The CDR3 is made up of 11 amino acids.

This clonotype was recorded once. This sequence joins TRBV20-1 and TRBJ2-2, with 8 bases fitting TRBD1. The CDR3 totals 14 residues. CDR1 DFQATT and CDR2 SNEGSKA come from the germline V gene (reference sequence). The junction had 4 bases not matched to a gene; V was cut back by 3 bases and J by 4 bases. CDR3 bases: TGCAGTGCTAGGGGGGACAGGCCCACCGGGGAGCTGTTTTTT. Translated: CSARGDRPTGELFF.

This clonotype was seen a single time. The chain uses TRBV10-3 and TRBJ2-3; 9 bases align to TRBD2. This CDR3 comprises 14 residues. Germline-derived CDR1 and CDR2 are ENHRY and SYGVKD. J lost 7 bases, V lost 8 bases, and 10 bases had no gene match. The CDR3 loop is CAIGFLAGSHTQYF. CDR3 coding DNA: TGTGCCATCGGATTTCTAGCGGGGAGTCATACGCAGTATTTT.

The chain couples TRBV7-2 to TRBJ2-1; 8 bases are a match to TRBD2. This CDR3 contains 15 residues. J lost 2 bases, V lost 6 bases, and 6 bases had no gene match. The V gene's germline CDR1 is SGHTA and CDR2 FQGNSA. CDR3 protein: CASRQTSAAYNEQFF. In nucleotides, the CDR3 is TGTGCCAGCAGGCAGACTAGCGCGGCCTACAATGAGCAGTTCTTC.

This clonotype has a handful of counts. The genes are TRBV15 and TRBJ2-1; D ambiguous. Germline-derived CDR1 and CDR2 are LNHNV and YYDKDF (reference sequence). The CDR3 has 12 residues. V lost 8 bases and J 5 bases, leaving 10 bases between the germline ends. Here the CDR3 reads CATHDPNNEQFF. DNA of the CDR3: TGTGCCACCCACGATCCCAACAATGAGCAGTTCTTC.

The rearrangement links TRBV15 to TRBJ2-2; D not certain. This CDR3 has 13 amino acids. CDR1 is LNHNV and CDR2 is YYDKDF in the germline V gene (reference sequence). V lost 1 base, J lost 5 bases, and 5 bases lay in between. The CDR3 nucleotides are TGTGCCACCAGCAGAGGTCCTACCGGGGAGCTGTTTTTT. Protein: CATSRGPTGELFF.

This clonotype was found a few times. The rearrangement joins TRBV20-1 to TRBJ2-3, with D maybe TRBD1 (6 bases). CDR1 and CDR2 from the germline V gene are DFQATT and SNEGSKA (reference sequence). The CDR3 runs 13 residues. V shed 2 bases and J shed 3 bases, with 9 bases lying between them. DNA for the CDR3: TGCAGTGCTAGAAAACAGGGTACAGATACGCAGTATTTT. Its protein product is CSARKQGTDTQYF.

This clonotype was seen more than once but under ten times. The V and J genes are TRBV6-2 or TRBV6-3 and TRBJ2-7, with D possibly matching TRBD1 (6 bases). The CDR3 runs to 14 residues. The V and J ends lost 2 bases and 2 bases respectively, with 10 bases between them. CDR1 MNHEY and CDR2 SVGEGT come from the germline V gene. The CDR3 bases are TGTGCCAGCAGTTACGTGGACAGCCCCTACGAGCAGTACTTC. Translated, it gives CASSYVDSPYEQYF.

V is TRBV6-2 or TRBV6-3 and J is TRBJ2-3; perhaps TRBD2 as D (6 bases). This CDR3 has 15 amino acids. V was trimmed by 8 bases and J by 0 bases, leaving 15 bases between them. Germline V gene lookup returns CDR1 MNHEY and CDR2 SVGEGT. The CDR3 nucleotides read TGTGCCAGCTTTGGCGGGGCCTCTAGCACAGATACGCAGTATTTT. Its translation is CASFGGASSTDTQYF.

This clonotype was seen ten or more times. This rearrangement joins TRBV7-2 to TRBJ1-2; 7 bases are a match to TRBD1. Per germline, CDR1 SGHTA and CDR2 FQGNSA. V lost 4 bases, J lost 4 bases, and 3 bases stayed unmatched. The CDR3 loop spans 13 amino acids. The CDR3 is CASSYRDSYGYTF. DNA for the CDR3: TGTGCCAGCAGCTATCGGGACAGCTATGGCTACACCTTC.

J is TRBJ1-6 and V is TRBV27, with D possibly TRBD1 on 5 matching bases. Germline V gene sequence: CDR1 MNHEY, CDR2 SMNVEV (reference sequence). CDR3 length: 14 residues. The V end lost 10 bases, the J end lost 5 bases, and 15 bases lay between the germline ends. CDR3 sequence reads: CATTSGQHNSPLHF. The CDR3 DNA reads as TGTGCCACCACATCGGGGCAGCATAATTCACCCCTCCACTTT.

The chain links TRBV19 to TRBJ2-4; 10 nucleotides agree with TRBD1. CDR3 length: 15 residues. The V segment lost 5 bases and the J segment 3 bases; nucleotides outside the gene matches: 4. Germline CDR1 and CDR2: LNHDA and SQIVND (reference sequence). CDR3 nucleotides: TGTGCCAGTAGTCTTGGACAGGGGGGCAAAAACATTCAGTACTTC. The encoded protein is CASSLGQGGKNIQYF.

The chain recombines TRBV28 with TRBJ2-5; TRBD1 aligns across 7 bases. CDR3 length: 15 amino acids. Germline assignment: CDR1 MDHEN and CDR2 SYDVKM. J gave up 4 bases and V 5 bases, and 10 bases lay outside the gene matches. The DNA of the CDR3 is TGTGCCAGCAGTCCTCACAGGGGTTGCAGAGAGACCCAGTACTTC. Protein sequence: CASSPHRGCRETQYF.

The chain has TRBV6-6 and TRBJ1-2, with 9 bases that match TRBD1. Per the germline V gene, CDR1 is MNHNY and CDR2 is SVGAGI (reference sequence). The CDR3 consists of 16 residues. Germline trimming cut 4 bases from V and 2 bases from J; bases unmatched to any gene: 8. CDR3 nucleotide sequence: TGTGCCAGCAGTTCTAACCGAGACAGGGGGAACTATGGCTACACCTTC. The encoded protein is CASSSNRDRGNYGYTF.

The chain has TRBV19 and TRBJ2-7, with a weak D call TRBD2 (5 bases). The closer fit of TRBJ2-5 to the DNA end suggests the J call may be wrong. Germline assignment: CDR1 LNHDA and CDR2 SQIVND (reference sequence). This CDR3 region has 12 residues. In DNA, the CDR3 is TGTGCCATCCTGTCCCCCGGAGGGACCCAGTACTTC. Protein sequence: CAILSPGGTQYF.

J is TRBJ1-5 and V is TRBV28; 10 bases align to TRBD1. Trimming at V came to 7 bases and at J to 4 bases, leaving 7 bases not matched to a gene. This CDR3 has 15 residues. Germline V lookup: CDR1 MDHEN, CDR2 SYDVKM. The CDR3 is CASTLGTGENQPQHF. The CDR3 nucleotides are TGTGCCAGCACCCTCGGGACAGGGGAGAATCAGCCCCAGCATTTT.

This clonotype was seen a few times. This chain uses TRBV5-1 with TRBJ2-7; no definite D call. V was pared by 2 bases and J by 0 bases, with 9 bases between. From germline, CDR1 is SGHRS and CDR2 YFSETQ. The CDR3 totals 14 residues. The CDR3 sequence is CASSLTYSSYEQYF. CDR3 bases: TGCGCCAGCAGCTTAACGTATAGCTCCTACGAGCAGTACTTC. The whole variable domain, remainder taken from reference TRBV5-1 and TRBJ2-7, is KAGVTQTPRYLIKTRGQQVTLSCSPISGHRSVSWYQQTPGQGLQFLFEYFSETQRNKGNFPGRFSGRQFSNSRSEMNVSTLELGDSALYLCASSLTYSSYEQYFGPGTRLTVT.

This clonotype occurred a few times. The rearrangement links TRBV5-1 to TRBJ2-4; D is perhaps TRBD1 (5 bases). Trimming pared 5 bases from V and 0 bases from J, leaving 12 bases between. The V gene's germline CDR1 is SGHRS and CDR2 YFSETQ. CDR3 size: 15 residues. Written as DNA, the CDR3 is TGCGCCAGCAGTAGACAGATTCTAGCCAAAAACATTCAGTACTTC. Its protein product is CASSRQILAKNIQYF. Combining the CDR3 with reference TRBV5-1 and TRBJ2-4 gives the whole variable domain KAGVTQTPRYLIKTRGQQVTLSCSPISGHRSVSWYQQTPGQGLQFLFEYFSETQRNKGNFPGRFSGRQFSNSRSEMNVSTLELGDSALYLCASSRQILAKNIQYFGAGTRLSVL.

V is TRBV5-1 and J is TRBJ2-4; no clear D gene. Germline loops: CDR1 SGHRS, CDR2 YFSETQ. V lost 2 bases and J 2 bases, leaving 23 bases between the germline ends. CDR3 size: 19 residues. CDR3 sequence (DNA): TGCGCCAGCAGCTTCGGACCTCACAACGAACGACTTACCAAAAACATTCAGTACTTC. Its translation: CASSFGPHNERLTKNIQYF.

In DNA form, the CDR3 reads TGTGCCATCACCCCGACAGAGAAGAACACTGAAGCTTTCTTT. Amino acid sequence: CAITPTEKNTEAFF. The chain uses TRBV10-3 and TRBJ1-1; a possible D gene is TRBD1 (5 bases). This CDR3 is 14 amino acids long. Trimming pared 7 bases from V and 1 base from J, leaving 13 bases between. Germline CDR1 ENHRY, CDR2 SYGVKD.

V and J are TRBV12-3 or TRBV12-4 and TRBJ2-2, with D perhaps TRBD2 (5 bases). CDR3 length: 15 amino acids. Trimming took off 4 bases at V and 5 bases at J, with 14 bases between the two ends. Here the CDR3 DNA reads TGTGCCAGCAGTTGGACGGCGGGTCTGACCGGGGAGCTGTTTTTT. Amino acids: CASSWTAGLTGELFF.

This clonotype was seen a handful of times. The chain carries TRBV5-1 and TRBJ2-3, with D perhaps given as TRBD1 or TRBD2 (7 bases each). V was clipped by 0 bases and J by 5 bases, with 13 bases between them. CDR3 length: 15 residues. CDR1 is SGHRS and CDR2 is YFSETQ in the germline V gene. The CDR3: CASSLVARGGDTQYF. CDR3 bases: TGCGCCAGCAGCTTGGTTGCCAGGGGGGGAGATACGCAGTATTTT.

This clonotype was seen more than once but under ten times. V gene TRBV4-1 combines with J gene TRBJ1-2; unclear D gene. The ends were cut back, 3 bases at V and 4 bases at J, with 9 bases in the middle. CDR3 length: 13 amino acids. CDR1 and CDR2 (germline): MGHRA, YSYEKL. As DNA, the CDR3 is TGCGCCAGCAGCCACGTATACGGCTATGGCTACACCTTC. Protein product: CASSHVYGYGYTF.

This clonotype was detected only a few times. The chain carries TRBV7-9 and TRBJ1-2; 9 bases line up with TRBD1. Germline V gene lookup returns CDR1 SEHNR and CDR2 FQNEAQ (reference sequence). V lost 4 bases to trimming and J lost 3 bases; unmatched junction nucleotides: 6. This CDR3 has 15 amino acids. CDR3 loop: CASSSQDRGDYGYTF. In DNA, the CDR3 is TGTGCCAGCAGCTCCCAGGACAGGGGCGACTATGGCTACACCTTC.

The V gene is TRBV28, the J gene TRBJ1-2; the D gene is possibly TRBD1 (6 bases). V was shortened by 3 bases and J by 7 bases, with 15 bases between the two germline ends. The length of the CDR3 is 14 residues. The germline gives CDR1 MDHEN, CDR2 SYDVKM. In nucleotides, the CDR3 is TGTGCCAGCAGTTTGAGGGCAGGACAGATTGGCTACACCTTC. Translated, it gives CASSLRAGQIGYTF.

The chain links TRBV6-4 to TRBJ1-1; D not certain. Germline V gives CDR1 MRHNA, CDR2 SNTAGT. V lost 4 bases and J 2 bases, leaving 11 bases between the germline ends. The CDR3 covers 14 residues. The CDR3, as DNA: TGTGCCAGCAGTGCCCAAACCGACAACACTGAAGCTTTCTTT. This gives the protein CASSAQTDNTEAFF.